This is a list of T cell receptor beta chains from one sample in a study of T-cell reconstitution after alpha-beta-depleted transplantation in children. TCRdb itself ran the PCR reads through MiXCR, one entry per CDR3 protein. Of about 900,000 distinct CDR3 sequences in the sample, about 29% were seen once. The sequences come from PBMCs, mostly from graft donor cells, collected 360 days after TCRalphabeta/CD19-depleted stem cell transplant. These receptor sequences come from a boy in the first two years of life who had a stem cell transplant for SCID, so the T cells may come from the graft donor. Each CDR3 is given with its conserved first and last residue. The D gene is left open where the match is weak. Not every row has a clone size; where given, it reads once, few, many or a size class.

abundance,v_gene,d_gene,j_gene,CDR3aa,CDR3nt
.,TRBV2,.,TRBJ2-4,CASSEFRVKNIQYF,TGTGCCAGCAGTGAATTCAGGGTTAAAAACATTCAGTACTTC
.,TRBV5-5,.,TRBJ2-3,CASSLVVYTDTQYF,TGTGCCAGCAGCTTGGTTGTCTACACAGATACGCAGTATTTT
.,TRBV29-1,.,TRBJ1-3,CSVVGNSGNTIYF,TGCAGCGTTGTAGGCAACTCTGGAAACACCATATATTTT
.,TRBV7-3,.,TRBJ2-3,CASSFLASDGTQYF,TGTGCCAGCAGCTTCTTGGCTAGCGATGGTACGCAGTATTTT
.,TRBV4-2,.,TRBJ2-4,CASSQAGGRFGAKNIQYF,TGTGCCAGCAGCCAAGCTGGGGGGCGATTTGGAGCCAAAAACATTCAGTACTTC
.,TRBV20-1,.,TRBJ1-1,CSARPPPGYTEAFF,TGCAGTGCTAGACCGCCCCCAGGGTACACTGAAGCTTTCTTT
once,TRBV9,.,TRBJ1-1,CASSGVQGNTEAFF,TGTGCCAGCAGCGGTGTACAGGGGAACACTGAAGCTTTCTTT
many,TRBV7-2,.,TRBJ1-2,CASSLGGTNYGYTF,TGTGCCAGCAGCTTAGGCGGGACTAACTATGGCTACACCTTC
.,TRBV6-5,.,TRBJ2-3,CASSSQTGGPDTQYF,TGTGCCAGCAGTTCCCAAACCGGGGGACCAGATACGCAGTATTTT
few,TRBV6-5,.,TRBJ1-5,CASRPDSSPQPQHF,TGTGCCAGCAGGCCCGACAGTTCCCCTCAGCCCCAGCATTTT
.,TRBV29-1,.,TRBJ2-2,CSVGPGTGELFF,TGCAGCGTCGGACCAGGGACCGGGGAGCTGTTTTTT
.,TRBV4-1,.,TRBJ1-4,CASSQEKGPANEKLFF,TGCGCCAGCAGCCAAGAGAAGGGGCCAGCTAATGAAAAACTGTTTTTT
.,TRBV5-5,.,TRBJ1-1,CASSFVRKNTEAFF,TGTGCCAGCAGCTTTGTACGGAAGAACACTGAAGCTTTCTTT
.,TRBV20-1,.,TRBJ1-3,CSARGTALASGNTIYF,TGCAGTGCACGGGGTACGGCCCTAGCCTCTGGAAACACCATATATTTT
few,TRBV27,.,TRBJ2-1,CASSNRNGGEQFF,TGTGCCAGCAGTAATCGGAACGGAGGTGAGCAGTTCTTC
few,TRBV5-1,TRBD1,TRBJ2-2,CASSLDRGRRTGELFF,TGCGCCAGCAGTCTGGACAGGGGGCGAAGGACCGGGGAGCTGTTTTTT
few,TRBV5-4,.,TRBJ2-7,CASPECYSEQYF,TGTGCCAGCCCCGAGTGCTATAGTGAGCAGTACTTC
many,TRBV7-8,TRBD2,TRBJ2-2,CASSLGSLLATNTGELFF,TGTGCCAGCAGCTTAGGTTCCTTACTAGCGACGAACACCGGGGAGCTGTTTTTT
.,TRBV20-1,.,TRBJ1-3,CSAGPPGSGNTIYF,TGCAGTGCTGGACCCCCGGGCTCTGGAAACACCATATATTTT
few,TRBV20-1,.,TRBJ2-7,CSARDRLAPYEQYF,TGCAGTGCTAGAGATCGGCTAGCCCCCTACGAGCAGTACTTC
.,TRBV6-5,.,TRBJ1-1,CASSYEYGLNTEAFF,TGTGCCAGCAGTTACGAATACGGCCTGAACACTGAAGCTTTCTTT
few,TRBV6-5,.,TRBJ2-1,CASSYPGSQFF,TGTGCCAGCAGTTACCCCGGGAGCCAGTTCTTC
.,TRBV5-1,TRBD1,TRBJ2-1,CASSLVGTGLTNEQFF,TGCGCCAGCAGCTTGGTTGGGACAGGGTTAACCAATGAGCAGTTCTTC
.,TRBV29-1,TRBD1,TRBJ1-1,CSVADRGSEAFF,TGCAGCGTTGCGGACAGGGGGTCTGAAGCTTTCTTT
.,TRBV2,.,TRBJ2-7,CACHRELGYEQYF,TGTGCCTGCCACAGGGAATTGGGCTACGAGCAGTACTTC
.,TRBV29-1,.,TRBJ1-5,CSVLNQPQHF,TGCAGCGTCCTCAATCAGCCCCAGCATTTT
few,TRBV29-1,TRBD1,TRBJ2-2,CSAKAGTGAVAGELFF,TGCAGCGCCAAGGCTGGGACAGGGGCGGTAGCCGGGGAGCTGTTTTTT